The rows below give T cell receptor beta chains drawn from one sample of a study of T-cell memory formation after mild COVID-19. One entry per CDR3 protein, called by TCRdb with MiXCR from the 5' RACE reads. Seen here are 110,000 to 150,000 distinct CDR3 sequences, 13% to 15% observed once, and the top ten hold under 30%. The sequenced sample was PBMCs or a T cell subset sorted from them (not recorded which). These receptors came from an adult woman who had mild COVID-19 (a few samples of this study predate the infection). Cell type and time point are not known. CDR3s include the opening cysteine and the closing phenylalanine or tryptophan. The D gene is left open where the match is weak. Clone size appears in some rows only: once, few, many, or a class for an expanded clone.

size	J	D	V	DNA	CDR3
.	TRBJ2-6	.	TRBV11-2	TGTGCCAGCACCGAAGCCAACGTCCTGACTTTC	CASTEANVLTF
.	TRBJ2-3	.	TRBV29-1	TGCAGCGTTGAATTTCTGGGCCCAGATACGCAGTATTTT	CSVEFLGPDTQYF
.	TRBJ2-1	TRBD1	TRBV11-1	TGTGCCAGCAGCACGCTCAGAAGTGGCGGGACAGGCAACAATGAGCAGTTCTTC	CASSTLRSGGTGNNEQFF
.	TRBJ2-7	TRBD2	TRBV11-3	TGTGCCAGCAGCTCCACTACTAGCGGGAGGGCCTGGGAGCAGTACTTC	CASSSTTSGRAWEQYF
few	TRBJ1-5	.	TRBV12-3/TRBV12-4	TGTGCCAGCAGTTTGGGGGGGTGGAACCCCCAGCATTTT	CASSLGGWNPQHF
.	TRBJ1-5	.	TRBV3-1	TGTGCCAGCAGCCAAGAGTTGAATCAGCCCCAGCATTTT	CASSQELNQPQHF
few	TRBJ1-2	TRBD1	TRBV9	TGTGCCAGCAGCGAGCGGACAGGGGGTTATGGCTACACCTTC	CASSERTGGYGYTF
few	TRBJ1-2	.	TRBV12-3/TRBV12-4	TGTGCCAGCAGTCCCATGGGGGAGGGGACGCGATTTTACGGCTACACCTTC	CASSPMGEGTRFYGYTF
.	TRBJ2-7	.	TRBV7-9	TGTGCCAGCAGCTTAGATCGAGGCAATGAGCAGTACTTC	CASSLDRGNEQYF
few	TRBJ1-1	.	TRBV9	TGTGCCAGCAGCGTAGGGTCGGGGGCCCTTGAGGCTTTCTTT	CASSVGSGALEAFF
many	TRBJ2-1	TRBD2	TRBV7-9	TGTGCCAGCACCCGAAGGACTAGCGTCAACAATGAGCAGTTCTTC	CASTRRTSVNNEQFF
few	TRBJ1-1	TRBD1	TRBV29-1	TGCAGCGTTGATTTACAGGGGGGGATAGCTGAAGCTTTCTTT	CSVDLQGGIAEAFF
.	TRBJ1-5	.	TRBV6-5	TGTGCCAGCAGTCGACGACTCGAGGGCAATCAGCCCCAGCATTTT	CASSRRLEGNQPQHF
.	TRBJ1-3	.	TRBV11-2	TGTGCCAGCAGCTTAGGCCCCTACGGGACTCCAGTACCCGGCTCTGGAAACACCATATATTTT	CASSLGPYGTPVPGSGNTIYF
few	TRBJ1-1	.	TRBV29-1	TGCAGCGTTGAAGGGACGCCGGCTTTCTTT	CSVEGTPAFF
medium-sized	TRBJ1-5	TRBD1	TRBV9	TGTGCCAGCAGCCCCGGACAGGGGCATCAGCCCCAGCATTTT	CASSPGQGHQPQHF
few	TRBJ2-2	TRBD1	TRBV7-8	TGTGCCAGCAGCTACGAGGACAGGGGGCCGACCGGGGAGCTGTTTTTT	CASSYEDRGPTGELFF
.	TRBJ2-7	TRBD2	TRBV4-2	TGTGCCAGCAGCCTCCAGGCTGTAGCGGGGGGGACCTACGAGCAGTACTTC	CASSLQAVAGGTYEQYF
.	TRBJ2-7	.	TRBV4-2	TGTGCCAGCAGCCAAGAAGTCTCCGCCTCCTACGAGCAGTACTTC	CASSQEVSASYEQYF
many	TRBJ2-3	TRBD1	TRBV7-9	TGTGCCAGCAGCCAGACAGGGGCGGATACGCAGTATTTT	CASSQTGADTQYF
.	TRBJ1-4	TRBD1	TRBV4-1	TGCGCCAGCAGCCAAGCTCCAGGGGGGTTTAATGAAAAACTGTTTTTT	CASSQAPGGFNEKLFF
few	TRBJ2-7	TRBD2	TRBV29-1	TGCAGCGTTGAAGATGGGGAGGGAAGCTTACTCGGCGAGCAGTACTTC	CSVEDGEGSLLGEQYF
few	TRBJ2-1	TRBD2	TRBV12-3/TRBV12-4	TGTGCCAGCAGTTTAGAACTAGCGGGTATCTACAATGAGCAGTTCTTC	CASSLELAGIYNEQFF
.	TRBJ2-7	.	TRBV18	TGTGCCAGCTCACCACCCGGCAGGGCTGGATACGAGCAGTACTTC	CASSPPGRAGYEQYF
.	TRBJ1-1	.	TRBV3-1	TGTGCCAGCAGCCATGAAGTGACTGAAGCTTTCTTT	CASSHEVTEAFF
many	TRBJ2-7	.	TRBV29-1	TGCAGCGCCGGTAGGGCGGGACCCTACGAGCAGTACTTC	CSAGRAGPYEQYF
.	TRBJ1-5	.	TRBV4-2	TGTGCCAGCAGCCAAGAAATGGTGGGGGATCAGCCCCAGCATTTT	CASSQEMVGDQPQHF
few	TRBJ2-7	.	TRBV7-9	TGTGCCAGCAGCTTAACTGACAACTACGAGCAGTACTTC	CASSLTDNYEQYF
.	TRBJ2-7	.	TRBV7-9	TGTGCCAGCAGCTTAGATCAGGACGAGCAGTACTTC	CASSLDQDEQYF
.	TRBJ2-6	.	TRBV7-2	TGTGCCAGCAGTTATAGGGCCAACGTCCTGACTTTC	CASSYRANVLTF
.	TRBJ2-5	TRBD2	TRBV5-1	TGCGCCAGCATGCGGGGGGGACTCCAAGAGACCCAGTACTTC	CASMRGGLQETQYF